These T cell receptor beta chains were read from a single sample in a study of cytomegalovirus exposure and HLA in healthy donors. Here immunoSEQ multiplex PCR was the method, and the copy in TCRdb shows in-frame clones only, minus some. This listing includes under 150,000 clones. The sequencing input was PBMCs. The receptor set was obtained from a woman aged 55-69 years in good health and CMV-seronegative. The CDR3 runs from the conserved cysteine through the conserved F or W. A D gene is named only where the DNA matches it firmly.

v_gene	d_gene	j_gene	CDR3nt	CDR3aa
TRBV1	.	TRBJ1-2	TGCACCAGAGGGGACAGGGTGATGTGGGGCTACACCTTC	CTRGDRVMWGYTF
TRBV5-1	.	TRBJ2-7	TGCGCCAGCAGCCGAGACACCTACGAGCAGTACTTC	CASSRDTYEQYF
TRBV7-6	.	TRBJ2-5	TGTGCCAGCAGATCAGGCGCCACTAACCTGGCGGGACAAGAGACCCAGTACTTC	CASRSGATNLAGQETQYF
TRBV2	TRBD2	TRBJ2-1	TGTGCCAGCAGCTGGGACGGAGAGACTAGCCGGGAGCAGTTCTTC	CASSWDGETSREQFF
TRBV30	TRBD1	TRBJ2-1	TGTGCCTGGACCGGGACAGGGGGCATGTACAATGAGCAGTTCTTC	CAWTGTGGMYNEQFF
TRBV7-3	TRBD2	TRBJ2-3	TGTGCCAGCAGCTCAGTCCCGCCGGGACTAGCGGGAAGCACAGATACGCAGTATTTT	CASSSVPPGLAGSTDTQYF
TRBV10-1	.	TRBJ2-3	TGCGCCAGCAGTGGGCCTGGCACAGATACGCAGTATTTT	CASSGPGTDTQYF
TRBV29-1	.	TRBJ2-3	TGCAGCTACACGTTCTCGGGGGTGAGCACAGATACGCAGTATTTT	CSYTFSGVSTDTQYF
TRBV2	.	TRBJ1-5	TGTGCCAGCAGTTCTACAGGGTTCAATCAGCCCCAGCATTTT	CASSSTGFNQPQHF
TRBV5-1	TRBD1	TRBJ2-2	TGCGCCAGCAGCTTTACCCCCCCGGGACAGGGGACCGGGGAGCTGTTTTTT	CASSFTPPGQGTGELFF
TRBV27	.	TRBJ2-7	TGTGCCAGCAGCCCCTTCGTGGGGAGCGGGGAGCAGTACTTC	CASSPFVGSGEQYF
TRBV7-9	.	TRBJ1-5	TGTGCCAGCAGCTTAAACACCGGGTATGATCAGCCCCAGCATTTT	CASSLNTGYDQPQHF
TRBV7-6	.	TRBJ1-2	TGTGCCAGCAGCTCCGATCAGCAGATCGGGGGCTACACCTTC	CASSSDQQIGGYTF
TRBV6-1	.	TRBJ1-2	TGTGCCAGCAGAGAGATAGGGGACTATGGCTACACCTTC	CASREIGDYGYTF
TRBV30	TRBD1	TRBJ1-5	TGTGCCTGGAGTCGCGGACAGGGTTATCAGCCCCAGCATTTT	CAWSRGQGYQPQHF
TRBV7-3	.	TRBJ1-1	TGTGCCAGCAGCCCAGTTCCGCAGGGCCGTATGAACACTGAAGCTTTCTTT	CASSPVPQGRMNTEAFF
TRBV28	.	TRBJ2-7	TGTGCCAGCAGTTTGGGCAGCTCCTACGAGCAGTACTTC	CASSLGSSYEQYF
TRBV18	TRBD2	TRBJ2-5	TGTGCCAGCTCATTCAGCGGGAGTGAGACCCAGTACTTC	CASSFSGSETQYF
TRBV2	.	TRBJ2-4	TGTGCCAGCAGTGAATTCATTTCCGGGACACCGGCCAAAAACATTCAGTACTTC	CASSEFISGTPAKNIQYF
TRBV6-6	TRBD1	TRBJ1-2	TGTGCCAGCAGTGGTCCGGGACAGGGAATTGATGGCTACACCTTC	CASSGPGQGIDGYTF
TRBV5-1	.	TRBJ2-2	TGCGCCACCAATGAGCCGAACACCGGGGAGCTGTTTTTT	CATNEPNTGELFF
TRBV7-3	.	TRBJ2-3	TGTGCCAGCAGCCCTGAGAGAGATACGCAGTATTTT	CASSPERDTQYF
TRBV10-1	TRBD1	TRBJ2-2	TGCGCCAGCAGAGACAGCCGGGACAGGGGTCCGATTTCTGAGGAGCTGTTTTTT	CASRDSRDRGPISEELFF
TRBV27	.	TRBJ1-3	TGTGCCAGCAGTCCACATAACTCTGGAAACACCATATATTTT	CASSPHNSGNTIYF
TRBV25-1	.	TRBJ2-5	TGTGCCAGCAGTGAATTTCGTCCGCAAGAGACCCAGTACTTC	CASSEFRPQETQYF
TRBV12-5	TRBD1	TRBJ2-5	TGTGCTAGTGGTTTGGGACAGGGGGTGTATGGAGAGACCCAGTACTTC	CASGLGQGVYGETQYF
TRBV27	.	TRBJ1-6	TGTGCCAGCAGCAGGCGAAATTCACCCCTCCACTTT	CASSRRNSPLHF
TRBV30	.	TRBJ2-5	TGTGCCTGGAGTAGATACACCCAAGAGACCCAGTACTTC	CAWSRYTQETQYF
TRBV28	.	TRBJ1-1	TGTGCCAGCACCCCAGAGTCAGTAGCGCGGGAAGCTTTCTTT	CASTPESVAREAFF
TRBV28	TRBD2	TRBJ2-1	TGTGCCAGCAGCTCAGTAAAGCGGGGGTCGGGGGATGAGCAGTTCTTC	CASSSVKRGSGDEQFF
TRBV2	TRBD1	TRBJ2-4	TGTGCCAGCAGTGATATCATGGACAGGGGCGACATTCAGTACTTC	CASSDIMDRGDIQYF
TRBV7-3	TRBD2	TRBJ2-2	TGTGCCAGCAGCCTTAGCGGGGGGAACACCGGGGAGCTGTTTTTT	CASSLSGGNTGELFF
TRBV2	.	TRBJ2-7	TGTGCCAGCAGTTTAGTCGAGCAGTACTTC	CASSLVEQYF
TRBV4-1	.	TRBJ1-2	TGCGCCAGCAGCCAAGACGGCTATGGCTACACCTTC	CASSQDGYGYTF
TRBV28	TRBD1	TRBJ1-1	TGTGCCAGCAGCCCCCCCGACAGGGACACTGAAGCTTTCTTT	CASSPPDRDTEAFF
TRBV5-4	TRBD1	TRBJ2-5	TGTGCCAGCAGCTTGCACAGGGGGGTTGGCGAGACCCAGTACTTC	CASSLHRGVGETQYF
TRBV9	TRBD1	TRBJ1-4	TGTGCCAGCAGCGCGACAGGGGGCGCAGGGAAACTGTTTTTT	CASSATGGAGKLFF
TRBV4-2	TRBD2	TRBJ2-7	TGTGCCAGCAGCCAAACCTACCCCCTTGCGGGAGTTGGGTACGAGCAGTACTTC	CASSQTYPLAGVGYEQYF
TRBV7-8	.	TRBJ2-1	TGTGCCAGCCTAACCTCCTACAATGAGCAGTTCTTC	CASLTSYNEQFF
TRBV28	.	TRBJ1-5	TGTGCCAGCACTCCAACGGCAGGATTCAATCAGCCCCAGCATTTT	CASTPTAGFNQPQHF